This T cell receptor beta chain was profiled in a study of blood T cells in healthy people across ages. This clonotype has at least ten counts. The antigen is undetermined. Germline assignment: CDR1 MNHNY and CDR2 SVGAGI (reference sequence). The ends were cut back, 11 bases at V and 5 bases at J, with 15 bases in the middle. This CDR3 comprises 13 residues. General observations from the study: When set beside aged donors, long-lived donors presented more naive CD4+ cells and higher diversity.

Every donor contributed roughly 10 milliliters of peripheral blood by blood draw. Sample-barcoded 5' priming and a J-beta primer mix drove a second PCR of about 6 to 12 cycles. Researchers report that each sample yielded at least 2.5 million CDR3-containing paired-end reads. TCRdb reanalysed the 5' RACE reads using MiXCR and keeps one entry per CDR3 protein. The data contain about 1.1 million distinct CDR3 sequences, roughly two fifths of them singletons. This receptor was obtained from a man younger than 35 in good health. The V call is TRBV6-6, the J call TRBJ1-4; D might be TRBD1 (5 bases). The sample taken for sequencing was blood. CDR3: CAGAGGVNEKLFF. The CDR3, as DNA: TGTGCCGGCGCAGGAGGGGTGAATGAAAAACTGTTTTTT.